One sample yielded the 18 T cell receptor beta chains listed below, sequenced in a study of T cell changes during pregnancy in multiple sclerosis. Assay: immunoSEQ multiplex PCR; the TCRdb copy retains only in-frame clones and omits some. The sample carries about 41,000 clones, approximately 90% recorded once. Specimen: CD8+ T cells from peripheral blood mononuclear cells, collected in the third trimester of pregnancy. These receptors originate from a female donor with multiple sclerosis, enrolled in a pregnancy study.

The CDR3 is CASSLSDSKETQYF. In nucleotides, the CDR3 is TGTGCCAGCAGCTTAAGCGACTCAAAAGAGACCCAGTACTTC. This chain connects TRBV7-9 to TRBJ2-5; D remains unclear. Between the trimmed V and J ends, which lost 2 bases and 3 bases, there was a span of 10 bases. The CDR3 loop spans 14 amino acids. Germline V CDR1 and CDR2: SEHNR, FQNEAQ (reference sequence). Full variable domain (outside the CDR3, taken from reference TRBV7-9 and TRBJ2-5): DTGVSQNPRHKITKRGQNVTFRCDPISEHNRLYWYRQTLGQGPEFLTYFQNEAQLEKSRLLSDRFSAERPKGSFSTLEIQRTEQGDSAMYLCASSLSDSKETQYFGPGTRLLVL.

This chain joins TRBV6-6 and TRBJ2-7, with D possibly matching TRBD1 (6 bases). Germline V gene data show CDR1 as MNHNY and CDR2 as SVGAGI (reference sequence). The CDR3 runs 12 residues. V was shortened by 7 bases and J by 2 bases, with 9 bases between the two germline ends. CDR3 amino acids: CASITGTYEQYF. The CDR3 DNA sequence: TGTGCCAGCATTACAGGGACCTACGAGCAGTACTTC.

V usage is TRBV28 and J usage is TRBJ2-1; 13 bases agree with TRBD2. This CDR3 is 21 amino acids long. CDR1 is MDHEN, CDR2 SYDVKM, per germline. V lost 3 bases to trimming and J lost 0 bases; unmatched junction nucleotides: 14. This CDR3 reads CASSFLPPGTSGTNSYNEQFF. CDR3 sequence (DNA): TGTGCCAGCAGTTTCCTACCCCCCGGGACTAGCGGGACGAACTCCTACAATGAGCAGTTCTTC.

The chain combines TRBV11-3 with TRBJ1-2; TRBD1 aligns across 8 bases. CDR1 is SGHNT, CDR2 YENEEA, per germline. Unmatched junction bases numbered 3, after V lost 3 bases and J lost 6 bases. The CDR3 consists of 13 residues. The CDR3: CASSLAGGDGYTF. The DNA of the CDR3 is TGTGCCAGCAGCTTGGCAGGGGGCGATGGCTACACCTTC.

This chain connects TRBV2 to TRBJ2-3; D might be TRBD2 (8 bases). The germline CDR1 and CDR2 sequences are SNHLY and FYNNEI. V lost 10 bases to trimming and J lost 2 bases, with 25 bases between them. The CDR3 totals 17 residues. The CDR3 DNA reads TGTGCCATTACAGGGGAAATAGAACTAGCGGCCACAGATACGCAGTATTTT. Translation: CAITGEIELAATDTQYF.

V is TRBV6-6 and J is TRBJ2-2; possible D gene TRBD1, 6 bases. Germline V gives CDR1 MNHNY, CDR2 SVGAGI (reference sequence). This CDR3 region has 15 residues. Trimming cost V 3 bases and J 3 bases, with 11 bases left between them. The CDR3 coding sequence is TGTGCCAGCAGTTATTACAGGGCCGACACCGGGGAGCTGTTTTTT. Encoded protein: CASSYYRADTGELFF.

The chain has TRBV27 and TRBJ2-1; D possibly corresponds to TRBD2 (6 bases). This CDR3 is built from 15 residues. V lost 6 bases to trimming and J lost 6 bases, with 18 bases between them. Germline-derived CDR1 and CDR2 are MNHEY and SMNVEV (reference sequence). The CDR3 DNA sequence: TGTGCCAGCAGGGGTGTGGCCGGGGGACGCAATGAGCAGTTCTTC. Translating gives CASRGVAGGRNEQFF.

This chain joins TRBV9 and TRBJ1-4; D is possibly TRBD1 (6 bases). Deletions cut 3 bases from V and 2 bases from J, with 14 bases between. Germline V gene lookup returns CDR1 SGDLS and CDR2 YYNGEE. The CDR3 runs 16 residues. The CDR3 reads CASSAQGSATNEKLFF. CDR3 nucleotide sequence: TGTGCCAGCAGCGCGCAGGGGTCTGCGACTAATGAAAAACTGTTTTTT.

The table lists this clone with a count of one. This chain links TRBV29-1 with TRBJ2-1; the D is unclear. The CDR3 runs to 14 residues. The germline gives CDR1 SQVTM, CDR2 ANQGSEA. V was clipped by 6 bases and J by 4 bases, with 16 bases between them. CDR3 DNA: TGCAGCGTCAGACTCGCAAATAGATACAATGAGCAGTTCTTC. This codes for CSVRLANRYNEQFF.

The chain is built from TRBV28 and TRBJ2-7; TRBD1 matches at 7 bases. The CDR3 totals 14 residues. The ends lost 6 bases at V and 3 bases at J; junction bases unmatched: 8. From germline, CDR1 is MDHEN and CDR2 SYDVKM. The CDR3 DNA reads as TGTGCCAGCAGCGGCGGACAGGACCGCTACGAGCAGTACTTC. Translation gives CASSGGQDRYEQYF.

The rearrangement joins TRBV7-3 to TRBJ2-3, with D perhaps TRBD1 (6 bases). Trimming took 6 bases from V and 5 from J, leaving 18 bases between them. CDR1 is SGHTA, CDR2 FQGTGA, per germline. This CDR3 region has 15 residues. The CDR3 protein is CASSFTPTGIDTQYF. The CDR3 nucleotides read TGTGCCAGCAGTTTCACGCCAACAGGGATAGATACGCAGTATTTT.

Only a few counts were recorded for this clone. The rearrangement links TRBV5-1 to TRBJ1-1; D possibly corresponds to TRBD1 (5 bases). CDR1 is SGHRS and CDR2 is YFSETQ in the germline V gene. The CDR3 spans 14 residues. The germline V and J ends were trimmed by 6 bases and 4 bases, with 16 bases remaining between them. The CDR3 reads CASKAKTEITEAFF. In DNA form, the CDR3 reads TGCGCCAGCAAAGCCAAGACAGAGATCACTGAAGCTTTCTTT.

The chain carries TRBV7-6 and TRBJ2-7; D uncertain. This CDR3 contains 14 residues. Germline CDR1 SGHVS, CDR2 FNYEAQ. The V end lost 2 bases, the J end lost 1 base, and 9 bases lay between the germline ends. CDR3 protein: CASSLSGNSYEQYF. CDR3 coding DNA: TGTGCCAGCAGCTTATCCGGTAATTCCTACGAGCAGTACTTC.

This chain joins TRBV27 and TRBJ2-1; D may be TRBD2 (5 bases). Per germline, CDR1 MNHEY and CDR2 SMNVEV (reference sequence). The CDR3 totals 17 residues. Trimming stripped 0 bases from V and 0 bases from J, with 12 bases between. The DNA of the CDR3 is TGTGCCAGCAGTTTATCGATAAGGACTCGCTCCTACAATGAGCAGTTCTTC. Its protein product is CASSLSIRTRSYNEQFF.

CDR3 in DNA: TGTGCCAGCAGGAAGGCAGGCGGGGGCATCTACGAGCAGTACTTC. Translation gives CASRKAGGGIYEQYF. The chain combines TRBV27 with TRBJ2-7, with TRBD2 as a possible D gene (7 bases). CDR3 length equals 15 residues. Trimming removed 6 bases at V and 3 bases at J, with 18 bases between. Per the germline V gene, CDR1 is MNHEY and CDR2 is SMNVEV (reference sequence).

The chain uses TRBV11-2 and TRBJ2-5; 8 bases are shared with TRBD2. The CDR3 spans 16 residues. Germline V lookup: CDR1 SGHAT, CDR2 FQNNGV. Germline trimming cut 4 bases from V and 3 bases from J; bases unmatched to any gene: 10. DNA for the CDR3: TGTGCCAGCAGCTCCTTCCTAGCGGGCGGAGAAGAGACCCAGTACTTC. It yields the protein CASSSFLAGGEETQYF. The full variable domain, rest sourced from reference TRBV11-2 and TRBJ2-5, is EAGVAQSPRYKIIEKRQSVAFWCNPISGHATLYWYQQILGQGPKLLIQFQNNGVVDDSQLPKDRFSAERLKGVDSTLKIQPAKLEDSAVYLCASSSFLAGGEETQYFGPGTRLLVL.

The genes are TRBV5-1 and TRBJ2-7; weak D call: TRBD2 (5 bases). V dropped 0 bases and J dropped 2 bases, with 12 bases sitting between them. The CDR3 length is 15 residues. The germline V gene has CDR1 SGHRS and CDR2 YFSETQ. The CDR3 nucleotides are TGCGCCAGCAGCTTGGCCGGAGGTGTCCCCTACGAGCAGTACTTC. As protein: CASSLAGGVPYEQYF.

This chain joins TRBV7-3 and TRBJ2-1, with TRBD2 identical over 13 bases. The germline gives CDR1 SGHTA, CDR2 FQGTGA. Trimming removed 2 bases from V and 8 bases from J; junction bases left unmatched: 12. The CDR3 extends over 18 amino acids. CDR3 sequence (DNA): TGTGCCAGCAGCTTACAGGGTATCGGACTAGCGGGAGACCATGAGCAGTTCTTC. Its translation is CASSLQGIGLAGDHEQFF.